This is a list of T cell receptor beta chains from one sample in a study of T cell repertoires in cytomegalovirus infection. MiXCR, applied by TCRdb to the reads, yields one record per CDR3 protein. The sample includes approximately 500,000 distinct CDR3 sequences, more than 15% seen only once; the top ten take more than 20%. The specimen was CD8+ T cells from PBMCs. Every receptor here comes from a human donor in good health (CMV status not recorded). Some clones in this sample may be carry-over from other donors' samples. Both conserved end residues are part of each CDR3. The order of the fields is V gene, clone size, CDR3 length, D gene, J gene, CDR3 protein, CDR3 DNA. The D gene is left open where the match is weak. Rows give clone size only sometimes, using once, few, many, or a class for an expanded clone.

v_gene: TRBV4-2
abundance: NA
len: 11
d_gene: NA
j_gene: TRBJ1-1
CDR3aa: CASSQARGAFF
CDR3nt: TGTGCCAGCAGCCAGGCACGTGGAGCTTTCTTT

v_gene: TRBV4-1
abundance: NA
len: 15
d_gene: TRBD1
j_gene: TRBJ1-1
CDR3aa: CASSQSTGFNTEAFF
CDR3nt: TGTGCCAGCAGCCAATCGACAGGGTTTAACACTGAAGCTTTCTTT

v_gene: TRBV27
abundance: few
len: 13
d_gene: NA
j_gene: TRBJ1-1
CDR3aa: CASSAGPIPEAFF
CDR3nt: TGTGCCAGCAGTGCAGGACCAATTCCAGAAGCTTTCTTT

v_gene: TRBV27
abundance: few
len: 14
d_gene: NA
j_gene: TRBJ2-3
CDR3aa: CASSLAPGWDTQYF
CDR3nt: TGTGCCAGCAGTTTGGCACCGGGGTGGGATACGCAGTATTTT

v_gene: TRBV6-5
abundance: many
len: 16
d_gene: TRBD1
j_gene: TRBJ1-4
CDR3aa: CASSSRQGAANEKLFF
CDR3nt: TGTGCCAGCAGTTCCAGACAGGGGGCTGCTAATGAAAAACTGTTTTTT

v_gene: TRBV7-9
abundance: few
len: 13
d_gene: NA
j_gene: TRBJ1-2
CDR3aa: CASSLREIYGYTF
CDR3nt: TGTGCCAGCAGTCTCAGGGAGATCTATGGCTACACCTTC

v_gene: TRBV6-1
abundance: few
len: 15
d_gene: NA
j_gene: TRBJ1-1
CDR3aa: CASSENIRPNTEAFF
CDR3nt: TGTGCCAGCAGTGAAAATATAAGGCCGAACACTGAAGCTTTCTTT

v_gene: TRBV7-3
abundance: many
len: 12
d_gene: NA
j_gene: TRBJ2-1
CDR3aa: CASSQNDNEQFF
CDR3nt: TGTGCCAGCAGCCAAAACGACAATGAGCAGTTCTTC

v_gene: TRBV4-1
abundance: few
len: 16
d_gene: NA
j_gene: TRBJ1-6
CDR3aa: CASSQETGARRSPLHF
CDR3nt: TGCGCCAGCAGCCAAGAGACCGGGGCCCGGCGTTCACCCCTCCACTTT

v_gene: TRBV4-1
abundance: few
len: 15
d_gene: NA
j_gene: TRBJ1-2
CDR3aa: CASSPRALGRDGYTF
CDR3nt: TGCGCCAGCAGCCCTCGGGCCCTAGGTCGGGATGGCTACACCTTC

v_gene: TRBV7-8
abundance: many
len: 12
d_gene: NA
j_gene: TRBJ2-7
CDR3aa: CASSYTPYEQYF
CDR3nt: TGTGCCAGCAGTTACACCCCTTACGAGCAGTACTTC

v_gene: TRBV7-9
abundance: many
len: 13
d_gene: TRBD1
j_gene: TRBJ1-5
CDR3aa: CASSPQGEQPQHF
CDR3nt: TGTGCCAGCAGCCCACAGGGGGAACAGCCCCAGCATTTT

v_gene: TRBV9
abundance: NA
len: 14
d_gene: TRBD1
j_gene: TRBJ2-1
CDR3aa: CASSVRQGAGEQFF
CDR3nt: TGTGCCAGCAGCGTCAGACAGGGGGCAGGGGAGCAGTTCTTC

v_gene: TRBV29-1
abundance: NA
len: 11
d_gene: NA
j_gene: TRBJ2-7
CDR3aa: CSVARGDEQYF
CDR3nt: TGCAGCGTTGCCAGGGGTGACGAGCAGTACTTC

v_gene: TRBV9
abundance: NA
len: 16
d_gene: TRBD2
j_gene: TRBJ2-3
CDR3aa: CASSLSSGRATDTQYF
CDR3nt: TGTGCCAGCAGCCTCTCTAGCGGGAGGGCCACAGATACGCAGTATTTT

v_gene: TRBV29-1
abundance: few
len: 14
d_gene: NA
j_gene: TRBJ2-3
CDR3aa: CSVRRQGLTDTQYF
CDR3nt: TGCAGCGTTCGCAGGCAGGGACTCACAGATACGCAGTATTTT

v_gene: TRBV7-6
abundance: NA
len: 14
d_gene: TRBD1
j_gene: TRBJ1-2
CDR3aa: CASSWGQGLYGCTF
CDR3nt: TGTGCCAGCAGCTGGGGACAGGGCCTCTATGGCTGCACCTTC

v_gene: TRBV7-8
abundance: many
len: 14
d_gene: NA
j_gene: TRBJ2-2
CDR3aa: CASSRRGDTGELFF
CDR3nt: TGTGCCAGCAGCCGGAGGGGGGACACCGGGGAGCTGTTTTTT

v_gene: TRBV7-9
abundance: many
len: 15
d_gene: NA
j_gene: TRBJ2-5
CDR3aa: CASSLEVGPGETQYF
CDR3nt: TGTGCCAGCAGCTTAGAGGTGGGACCCGGGGAGACCCAGTACTTC

v_gene: TRBV12-3/TRBV12-4
abundance: many
len: 11
d_gene: NA
j_gene: TRBJ1-2
CDR3aa: CASRYRDGYTF
CDR3nt: TGTGCCAGCAGGTACAGGGACGGCTACACCTTC

v_gene: TRBV12-3/TRBV12-4
abundance: NA
len: 13
d_gene: NA
j_gene: TRBJ2-1
CDR3aa: CASSLGRGAEQFF
CDR3nt: TGTGCCAGCAGTCTGGGACGGGGGGCTGAGCAGTTCTTC

v_gene: TRBV3-1
abundance: few
len: 16
d_gene: NA
j_gene: TRBJ2-2
CDR3aa: CASSQEEVENTGELFF
CDR3nt: TGTGCCAGCAGCCAAGAGGAGGTCGAGAACACCGGGGAGCTGTTTTTT

v_gene: TRBV7-8
abundance: many
len: 15
d_gene: NA
j_gene: TRBJ1-5
CDR3aa: CASSFSGAGGQPQHF
CDR3nt: TGTGCCAGCAGCTTCTCCGGGGCCGGCGGTCAGCCCCAGCATTTT

v_gene: TRBV12-3/TRBV12-4
abundance: many
len: 16
d_gene: NA
j_gene: TRBJ1-1
CDR3aa: CASSLWAGAVNTEAFF
CDR3nt: TGTGCCAGCAGTTTATGGGCAGGGGCCGTGAACACTGAAGCTTTCTTT

v_gene: TRBV27
abundance: few
len: 14
d_gene: NA
j_gene: TRBJ1-5
CDR3aa: CASSLSTSNQPQHF
CDR3nt: TGTGCCAGCAGTTTATCGACCTCCAATCAGCCCCAGCATTTT

v_gene: TRBV28
abundance: many
len: 12
d_gene: NA
j_gene: TRBJ2-1
CDR3aa: CASSFAIAEQFF
CDR3nt: TGTGCCAGCAGTTTTGCCATCGCTGAGCAGTTCTTC